The clone carrying this TCR beta chain was seen many times. Its antigen is currently unknown. The V gene end was trimmed by 3 bases and the J gene end by 7 bases; junction bases not matched to a gene: 11. Germline V gene sequence: CDR1 MGHRA, CDR2 YSYEKL. There are 15 residues in the CDR3. The record originates from a study of neurological immune-mediated disorders. Broader study findings: CDR3 amino acid sequences found in expanded clones were never shared across subjects, suggesting private repertoires in all groups. Patients with HTLV-1-associated myelopathy had the highest level of TCR clonal expansion, whereas patients with multiple sclerosis had the lowest level, falling beneath the level found in healthy controls.

The time point here: longitudinal time-point 3. The cDNA was synthesized by means of template-switch 5'RACE, which was carried out with 10-nucleotide random UMIs. Whenever a sequencing run was performed, it yielded over 190 million TCR-beta sequences from 15-18 subjects. TCRdb re-called the 5' RACE reads with MiXCR, one entry per CDR3 protein. Of approximately 84,000 distinct CDR3 sequences listed, roughly 4.3% are singletons. This TCR was recovered from a woman aged 55-69 years with multiple sclerosis. Specimen: PBMCs. This chain uses TRBV4-1 with TRBJ1-2; TRBD1 matches 7 bases. CDR3 nucleotide sequence: TGCGCCAGCAGCCACCCCGACAGGGCCACGGGTGGCTACACCTTC. Its protein is CASSHPDRATGGYTF.